The clone carrying this TCR beta chain has at least ten counts. Its target is unknown. This record belongs to a study of T cells in Graves' hyperthyroidism and ophthalmopathy. From RNA transcripts, TCR beta CDR3 regions were amplified. The HTBI primer set served for first-round RT-PCR of the TCR CDR3. A single record per CDR3 protein comes from TCRdb applying MiXCR to the multiplex PCR reads. The sample carries some 350,000 distinct CDR3 sequences, 15% to 19% recorded once. Germline V gene lookup returns CDR1 MDHEN and CDR2 SYDVKM. Trimming stripped 6 bases from V and 4 bases from J, with 19 bases between. The CDR3 is 15 residues long. Uncontrolled infection, other autoimmune disease, pregnancy or lactation barred patients from enrollment. Findings of the study overall: Most thyroid clonotypes expanded above 0.001 were also detected in blood.

The chain is built from TRBV28 and TRBJ2-7; D unresolved. Sequenced input: blood. The receptor comes from a woman in her late teens or twenties with Graves' hyperthyroidism that later progressed to Graves' ophthalmopathy. The CDR3 protein is CASSLLPLVAYEQYF. The CDR3 DNA reads as TGTGCCAGCAGCCTCCTCCCTCTAGTTGCATACGAGCAGTACTTC. Based on the CDR3 plus reference TRBV28 and TRBJ2-7, the full variable domain is DVKVTQSSRYLVKRTGEKVFLECVQDMDHENMFWYRQDPGLGLRLIYFSYDVKMKEKGDIPEGYSVSREKKERFSLILESASTNQTSMYLCASSLLPLVAYEQYFGPGTRLTVT.